This T cell receptor beta chain was retrieved from a study of breast tumors, draining lymph nodes, adjacent tissues listed by TCRdb under 2016. General notes on the study: In breast cancer patients, the study compared the TCR beta repertoires of tumor, adjacent nontumor tissue and axillary lymph nodes. The study was designed to assess the relationships and possible T-cell exchange between tumor, surrounding tissue and draining lymph node repertoires in human breast cancer. Findings and caveats that apply to the study as a whole: The conclusion that tumor T cells originate in lymph nodes was framed as consistent with a hypothesis rather than directly demonstrated. Tumor and nontumor tissue repertoires were found to be significantly more similar in luminal-like than in basal-like breast cancer. Tumors showed preferential V and J gene usage, and their T-cell repertoire diversity fell below that of lymph nodes yet above that of nontumor tissue. A scenario in which most tumor T cells derive from the lymph node and then expand within tumor tissue was judged to be consistent with the data.

V is cut back by 4 bases and J by 6 bases, with 5 bases in the junction unmatched. Spanning cysteine to phenylalanine, the CDR3 consists of 13 amino acids. The sequence is cut down to CDR3 DNA, 39 bases in frame from base 1. Based on the germline V gene (reference sequence), the CDR1 and CDR2 sequences are SGHNT and YYREEE. On this clonotype: Its antigen is currently not known. A much bigger clone sits one base away, suggesting this may be a read error.

These reads were obtained on an Illumina HiSeq 2000. TCR beta chain libraries were generated by multiplex PCR amplification. The amplified TCR beta chain products were analyzed by high-throughput sequencing. TCRdb reworked the public reads: Q25 trimming with fastp, MiXCR clone assembly, productive beta chains retained. Rows with a matching CDR3 protein are joined into one entry that keeps the most common DNA and genes. The sample profile shows some 150,000 distinct CDR3 sequences; 20% to 25% of them were found once. Of the sample, 2.6% is held by the ten largest clones. The axillary draining lymph nodes of breast cancer patients were the source of the lymph node samples.

Material for sequencing was axillary lymph node tissue. The sequence came from a female donor with breast cancer. Some clones in this sample may be carry-over from other donors' samples. The rearrangement combines TRBV5-4 with TRBJ1-2, with 8 bases aligning to TRBD1. The CDR3 corresponds to CASSERTGHGYTF. In nucleotide form, the sequence is TGTGCCAGCAGCGAAAGGACAGGGCATGGCTACACCTTC.